The 18 T cell receptor beta chains reported below all come from one sample, sequenced in a study of T cell responses to AZD1222 COVID-19 vaccine. The protocol was immunoSEQ multiplex PCR, while the TCRdb copy is restricted to in-frame clones and leaves out a portion. The sample shows 150,000 to 200,000 clones, 92% of them seen only once. The sequencing here drew on peripheral blood, taken 28 days after the second AZD1222 dose. The receptors originated from an adult who received the AZD1222 COVID-19 vaccine.

The chain recombines TRBV7-9 with TRBJ1-2; the match to TRBD1 covers 7 bases. This CDR3 has 13 residues. V was clipped by 6 bases and J by 5 bases; unmatched bases: 6. Germline loops: CDR1 SEHNR, CDR2 FQNEAQ (reference sequence). CDR3 residues: CASRSPGGYGYTF. CDR3 DNA: TGTGCCAGCAGGTCCCCAGGGGGTTATGGCTACACCTTC.

This chain's CDR3 is CAIGPGGADSPLHF. The CDR3 nucleotides are TGTGCCATCGGGCCGGGGGGGGCGGATTCACCCCTCCACTTT. The chain combines TRBV10-3 with TRBJ1-6; D might be TRBD1 (6 bases). The germline CDR1 and CDR2 sequences are ENHRY and SYGVKD. V was pared by 8 bases and J by 8 bases, with 16 bases between. There are 14 residues in the CDR3.

The CDR3 DNA reads TGTGCCAGCTCACCACAGGACAGGGGGCTGAACACTGAAGCTTTCTTT. Translated, it gives CASSPQDRGLNTEAFF. The V call is TRBV18, the J call TRBJ1-1; 11 bases fit TRBD1. V lost 1 base and J lost 0; bases outside the gene matches: 1. The CDR3 runs 16 residues. Germline CDR1 and CDR2: KGHSH and LQKENI.

V gene TRBV4-1 combines with J gene TRBJ2-4; D remains ambiguous. CDR3 length: 19 residues. The ends were cut back, 2 bases at V and 0 bases at J, with 20 bases in the middle. From germline, CDR1 is MGHRA and CDR2 YSYEKL. As DNA, the CDR3 is TGCGCCAGCAGCCAACCCCGCCCGGGCAGGTTTTTAGCCAAAAACATTCAGTACTTC. Protein sequence: CASSQPRPGRFLAKNIQYF.

The chain recombines TRBV7-6 with TRBJ2-1; D gene uncertain. The V end lost 1 base, the J end lost 9 bases, and 4 bases lay between the germline ends. The CDR3 spans 11 residues. CDR1 and CDR2 from the germline V gene are SGHVS and FNYEAQ. CDR3 sequence reads: CASSLGTEQFF. The CDR3 DNA reads TGTGCCAGCAGCTTAGGTACTGAGCAGTTCTTC. The full variable domain, completed using reference TRBV7-6 and TRBJ2-1, is GAGVSQSPRYKVTKRGQDVALRCDPISGHVSLYWYRQALGQGPEFLTYFNYEAQQDKSGLPNDRFSAERPEGSISTLTIQRTEQRDSAMYRCASSLGTEQFFGPGTRLTVL.

The J gene is TRBJ1-2, the V gene TRBV5-1, with 8 bases lining up with TRBD1. The CDR3 has 18 residues. Per germline, CDR1 SGHRS and CDR2 YFSETQ. V dropped 4 bases and J dropped 2; count of bases not matched to a gene: 16. The DNA of the CDR3 is TGCGCCAGCAGCCGACGAGAAAAGGGACAGGCCAAAAACTATGGCTACACCTTC. It encodes CASSRREKGQAKNYGYTF.

V usage is TRBV7-9 and J usage is TRBJ2-5, with D maybe TRBD2 (5 bases). From germline, CDR1 is SEHNR and CDR2 FQNEAQ (reference sequence). Trimming took 3 bases from V and 5 from J, leaving 22 bases between them. CDR3 length equals 17 residues. In DNA, the CDR3 is TGTGCCAGCAGCTTGTATGGGAATCGGAAGGACTGGGAGACCCAGTACTTC. It translates to CASSLYGNRKDWETQYF. The whole variable domain, filled in from reference TRBV7-9 and TRBJ2-5, reads DTGVSQNPRHKITKRGQNVTFRCDPISEHNRLYWYRQTLGQGPEFLTYFQNEAQLEKSRLLSDRFSAERPKGSFSTLEIQRTEQGDSAMYLCASSLYGNRKDWETQYFGPGTRLLVL.

The chain is built from TRBV5-5 and TRBJ2-5, with 7 bases matching TRBD2. This CDR3 region has 14 residues. The V gene's germline CDR1 is SGHKS and CDR2 YYEKEE (reference sequence). V dropped 3 bases and J dropped 5; count of bases not matched to a gene: 7. CDR3 protein: CASSYGTNYETQYF. CDR3 bases: TGTGCCAGCAGCTACGGGACTAACTACGAGACCCAGTACTTC.

This CDR3 is CASSLTLYGYTF. CDR3 nucleotides: TGTGCCAGCAGCTTGACGCTCTATGGCTACACCTTC. The V gene is TRBV7-9, the J gene TRBJ1-2; no clear D gene. Germline values: CDR1 SEHNR, CDR2 FQNEAQ (reference sequence). V lost 3 bases and J lost 4, with 6 bases in between. The CDR3 is 12 amino acids.

This chain's CDR3 is CASRRGQNTGELFF. CDR3 sequence (DNA): TGTGCCAGCAGACGGGGACAGAACACCGGGGAGCTGTTTTTT. This chain uses TRBV6-6 with TRBJ2-2, with D possibly matching TRBD1 (6 bases). Germline V gives CDR1 MNHNY, CDR2 SVGAGI (reference sequence). Trimming took 6 bases from V and 1 from J, leaving 9 bases between them. The CDR3 is made up of 14 amino acids.

V gene TRBV30 combines with J gene TRBJ1-2; 7 nucleotides match TRBD1. Losses at the gene ends were 1 base for V and 4 bases for J; bases not matched to a gene: 9. This CDR3 region has 15 residues. Germline V CDR1 and CDR2: GTSNPN, SVGIG (reference sequence). The CDR3, as DNA: TGTGCCTGGAGTGCAGCGGACAGGCTGCCCTATGGCTACACCTTC. Translation gives CAWSAADRLPYGYTF. The complete variable domain, with remaining parts taken from reference TRBV30 and TRBJ1-2, reads SQTIHQWPATLVQPVGSPLSLECTVEGTSNPNLYWYRQAAGRGLQLLFYSVGIGQISSEVPQNLSASRPQDRQFILSSKKLLLSDSGFYLCAWSAADRLPYGYTFGSGTRLTVV.

J is TRBJ1-1 and V is TRBV30, with D unclear. There are 14 residues in the CDR3. The V gene lost 0 bases and the J gene lost 2 bases, with 10 bases spanning the gap. CDR1 and CDR2 from the germline V gene are GTSNPN and SVGIG (reference sequence). CDR3 DNA: TGTGCCTGGAGTGTATCTGGGCATAACACTGAAGCTTTCTTT. This translates into CAWSVSGHNTEAFF.

The rearrangement links TRBV13 to TRBJ1-2, with D unclear. V shed 5 bases and J shed 8 bases, with 15 bases lying between them. Germline V gives CDR1 PRHDT, CDR2 FYEKMQ (reference sequence). This CDR3 region has 13 residues. This chain's CDR3 is CASSLRLRGGYTF. The CDR3 DNA sequence: TGTGCCAGCAGCCTCCGTTTAAGAGGGGGCTACACCTTC.

This chain uses TRBV5-1 with TRBJ1-2; D gene ambiguous. This CDR3 has 13 amino acids. The germline V gene has CDR1 SGHRS and CDR2 YFSETQ. Trimming cost V 3 bases and J 4 bases, with 10 bases left between them. The CDR3 nucleotides read TGCGCCAGCAGCTGGGCAGAGTTCTATGGCTACACCTTC. Amino acid sequence: CASSWAEFYGYTF.

V gene TRBV3-1 (or the pseudogene TRBV3-2) combines with J gene TRBJ1-5, with no clear D. CDR1 is LGHDT and CDR2 is YNNKEL in the germline V gene (reference sequence). The CDR3 extends over 15 amino acids. V was trimmed by 1 base and J by 8 bases, leaving 15 bases between them. The DNA of the CDR3 is TGTGCCAGCAGCCAAGGACAAGCCCCCCTAGAGCCCCAGCATTTT. Its protein is CASSQGQAPLEPQHF.

J is TRBJ1-1 and V is TRBV10-3; D unclear. This CDR3 has 16 residues. Germline V lookup: CDR1 ENHRY, CDR2 SYGVKD. Trimming cost V 0 bases and J 5 bases, with 16 bases left between them. CDR3: CAISESRSLPGTEAFF. The CDR3 coding sequence is TGTGCCATCAGTGAGTCGCGGTCTCTCCCTGGGACTGAAGCTTTCTTT.

The chain combines TRBV5-1 with TRBJ1-2; D may be TRBD1 (6 bases). The length of the CDR3 is 14 residues. Germline assignment: CDR1 SGHRS and CDR2 YFSETQ. V lost 0 bases, J lost 5 bases, and 11 bases lay in between. CDR3 protein: CASSLDRVEYGYTF. DNA for the CDR3: TGCGCCAGCAGCTTGGACAGGGTAGAGTATGGCTACACCTTC.

The chain recombines TRBV5-1 with TRBJ1-1; D is ambiguous. The CDR3 contains 13 residues. V lost 5 bases and J lost 0, with 8 bases in between. The germline gives CDR1 SGHRS, CDR2 YFSETQ. The CDR3 sequence is CASRGALNTEAFF. The CDR3 DNA reads TGCGCCAGCAGGGGAGCCCTGAACACTGAAGCTTTCTTT. The full variable domain, in which reference TRBV5-1 and TRBJ1-1 provide the parts outside the CDR3, is KAGVTQTPRYLIKTRGQQVTLSCSPISGHRSVSWYQQTPGQGLQFLFEYFSETQRNKGNFPGRFSGRQFSNSRSEMNVSTLELGDSALYLCASRGALNTEAFFGQGTRLTVV.